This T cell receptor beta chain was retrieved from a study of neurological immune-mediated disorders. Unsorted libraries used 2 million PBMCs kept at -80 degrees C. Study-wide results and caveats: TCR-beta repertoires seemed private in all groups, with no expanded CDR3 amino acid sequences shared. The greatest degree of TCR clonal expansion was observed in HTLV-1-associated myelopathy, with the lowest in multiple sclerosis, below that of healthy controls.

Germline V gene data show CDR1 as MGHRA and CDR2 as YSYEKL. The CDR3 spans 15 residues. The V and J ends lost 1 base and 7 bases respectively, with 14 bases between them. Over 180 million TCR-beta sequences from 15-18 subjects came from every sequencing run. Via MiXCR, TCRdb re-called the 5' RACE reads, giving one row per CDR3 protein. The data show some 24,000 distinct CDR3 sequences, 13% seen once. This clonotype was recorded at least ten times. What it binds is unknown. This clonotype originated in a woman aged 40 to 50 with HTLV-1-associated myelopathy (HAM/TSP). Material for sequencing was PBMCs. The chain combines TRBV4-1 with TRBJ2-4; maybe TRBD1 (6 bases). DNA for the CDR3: TGCGCCAGCAGCCAAGTGCCCGGGACACCTAACATTCAGTACTTC. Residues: CASSQVPGTPNIQYF.